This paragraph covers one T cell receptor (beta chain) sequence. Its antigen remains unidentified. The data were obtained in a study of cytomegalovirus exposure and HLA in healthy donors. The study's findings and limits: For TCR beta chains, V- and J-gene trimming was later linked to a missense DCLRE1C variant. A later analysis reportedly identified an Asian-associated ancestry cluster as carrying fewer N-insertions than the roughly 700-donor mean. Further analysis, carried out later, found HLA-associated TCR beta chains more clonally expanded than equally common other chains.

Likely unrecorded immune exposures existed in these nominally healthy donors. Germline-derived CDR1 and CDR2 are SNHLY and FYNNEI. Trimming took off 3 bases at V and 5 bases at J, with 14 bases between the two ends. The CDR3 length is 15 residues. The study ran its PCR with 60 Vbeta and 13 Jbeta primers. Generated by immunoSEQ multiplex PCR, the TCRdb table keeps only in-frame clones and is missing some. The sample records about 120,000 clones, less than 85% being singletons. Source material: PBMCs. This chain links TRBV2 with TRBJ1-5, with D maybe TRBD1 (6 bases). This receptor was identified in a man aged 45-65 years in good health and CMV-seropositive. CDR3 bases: TGTGCCAGCAGTGAGGGAGGGGGGGCACATCAGCCCCAGCATTTT. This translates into CASSEGGGAHQPQHF.